Below are 19 T cell receptor beta chains sequenced from a single sample in a study of T-cell reconstitution after alpha-beta-depleted transplantation in children. It was with unique molecular identifiers that the TCRbeta library was prepared. Each CDR3 protein is one row after TCRdb ran MiXCR on the PCR reads. The sample carries around 960,000 distinct CDR3 sequences, about 26% recorded once. Sequencing used PBMCs, mostly from graft donor cells, obtained 360 days after TCRalphabeta/CD19-depleted stem cell transplant. These receptor sequences come from a boy under two years old who had a stem cell transplant for SCID, so the T cells may come from the graft donor.

CDR3 coding DNA: TGTGCCAGCAGTTTTCAGGCAGGGGTGAAGGAGACCCAGTACTTC. It translates to CASSFQAGVKETQYF. V is TRBV12-3 or TRBV12-4 and J is TRBJ2-5, with D maybe TRBD1 (6 bases). Trimming took off 3 bases at V and 5 bases at J, with 16 bases between the two ends. The CDR3 totals 15 residues.

The V gene is TRBV5-5, the J gene TRBJ1-1, with D possibly matching TRBD1 (6 bases). V was clipped by 2 bases and J by 1 base, with 15 bases between them. Germline lookup yields CDR1 SGHKS and CDR2 YYEKEE (reference sequence). This CDR3 is built from 16 residues. CDR3 nucleotide sequence: TGTGCCAGCAGCTTAATTCCCGGGACACCGAACACTGAAGCTTTCTTT. Its protein is CASSLIPGTPNTEAFF.

The chain couples TRBV12-3 or TRBV12-4 to TRBJ2-1, with D possibly called TRBD1 or TRBD2 (6 bases each). This CDR3 comprises 15 residues. V dropped 2 bases and J dropped 5 bases, with 13 bases sitting between them. Written as DNA, the CDR3 is TGTGCCAGCAGTTTACAGCCGGGGGCCAACAATGAGCAGTTCTTC. It translates to CASSLQPGANNEQFF.

In its sample, this clonotype was seen a few times. The chain is built from TRBV18 and TRBJ1-5, with TRBD1 matching over 9 bases. Germline V CDR1 and CDR2: KGHSH, LQKENI. V lost 6 bases and J lost 5; bases outside the gene matches: 5. This CDR3 has 14 amino acids. CDR3 residues: CASSWTGDDQPQHF. The CDR3 DNA is TGTGCCAGCTCCTGGACAGGGGACGATCAGCCCCAGCATTTT.

The sample holds a few counts of this clonotype. This rearrangement joins TRBV9 to TRBJ2-7; no clear D gene. The germline CDR1 and CDR2 sequences are SGDLS and YYNGEE. V was clipped by 0 bases and J by 7 bases, with 11 bases between them. The CDR3 loop spans 13 amino acids. The CDR3 spells CASSVVEASEQYF. In nucleotides, the CDR3 is TGTGCCAGCAGCGTAGTTGAAGCCTCAGAGCAGTACTTC.

V and J are TRBV3-1 and TRBJ2-3; 14 bases map to TRBD2. This CDR3 has 16 amino acids. The germline gives CDR1 LGHDT, CDR2 YNNKEL (reference sequence). Trimming took 5 bases from V and 5 from J; bases not matched to a gene: 6. CDR3 amino acids: CASSSTGTSGGDTQYF. In DNA, the CDR3 is TGTGCCAGCAGCTCGACCGGGACTAGCGGGGGAGATACGCAGTATTTT.

This clonotype came up many times. The gene calls are TRBV5-1 and TRBJ1-1; tentatively, D is TRBD1 (6 bases). The germline V and J ends were trimmed by 4 bases and 7 bases, with 8 bases remaining between them. This CDR3 is built from 11 residues. Germline lookup yields CDR1 SGHRS and CDR2 YFSETQ. CDR3 sequence reads: CASSQGFEAFF. The DNA of the CDR3 is TGCGCCAGCAGCCAGGGGTTTGAAGCTTTCTTT.

The V gene is TRBV9, the J gene TRBJ2-1; TRBD2 agrees at 9 bases. The V gene end was trimmed by 3 bases and the J gene end by 12 bases; junction bases not matched to a gene: 19. Germline CDR1 is SGDLS and CDR2 is YYNGEE. This CDR3 comprises 17 residues. This CDR3 is CASSAYPASGVLDAQFF. CDR3 DNA: TGTGCCAGCAGCGCCTACCCTGCTAGCGGGGTCCTCGATGCGCAGTTCTTC. Full variable domain (missing parts from reference TRBV9 and TRBJ2-1): DSGVTQTPKHLITATGQRVTLRCSPRSGDLSVYWYQQSLDQGLQFLIQYYNGEERAKGNILERFSAQQFPDLHSELNLSSLELGDSALYFCASSAYPASGVLDAQFFGPGTRLTVL.

The rearrangement links TRBV29-1 to TRBJ2-7; a weak D match, TRBD2 (5 bases). This CDR3 is built from 13 residues. Per the germline V gene, CDR1 is SQVTM and CDR2 is ANQGSEA. Trimming shortened V by 0 bases and J by 6 bases, and 12 bases separated the two germline ends. DNA of the CDR3: TGCAGCGTTGAAGATTTAACTAGTCCCGAGCAGTACTTC. Translation: CSVEDLTSPEQYF.

The rearrangement links TRBV29-1 to TRBJ2-1; D is ambiguous. V was shortened by 2 bases and J by 6 bases, with 8 bases between the two germline ends. This CDR3 has 12 residues. Germline V gives CDR1 SQVTM, CDR2 ANQGSEA. DNA for the CDR3: TGCAGCGTTGAAAACTCCGGCAATGAGCAGTTCTTC. This sequence encodes CSVENSGNEQFF.

V and J are TRBV7-2 and TRBJ2-3; D is ambiguous. Trimming shortened V by 7 bases and J by 6 bases, and 14 bases separated the two germline ends. Germline V gene data show CDR1 as SGHTA and CDR2 as FQGNSA. The CDR3 extends over 13 amino acids. CDR3 coding DNA: TGTGCCAGCACGGAAGGGTCTGTGGATACGCAGTATTTT. This encodes CASTEGSVDTQYF.

This clonotype showed up many times. J is TRBJ2-7 and V is TRBV11-2, with a possible D match to TRBD1 (6 bases). The germline V gene has CDR1 SGHAT and CDR2 FQNNGV. V was cut by 3 bases and J by 0 bases, with 9 bases left in between. The CDR3 contains 14 residues. The DNA of the CDR3 is TGTGCCAGCAGCTTCCGGGACACCTCCTACGAGCAGTACTTC. Translated, it gives CASSFRDTSYEQYF.

The chain recombines TRBV5-1 with TRBJ2-3; D is unresolved. Trimming stripped 0 bases from V and 5 bases from J, with 13 bases between. CDR1 and CDR2 (germline): SGHRS, YFSETQ. The CDR3 runs 15 residues. The DNA for the CDR3 is TGCGCCAGCAGCTTGGCCAACGTATTCGGAGATACGCAGTATTTT. This encodes CASSLANVFGDTQYF.

The chain links TRBV20-1 to TRBJ2-5; D may be TRBD1 (6 bases). The V gene's germline CDR1 is DFQATT and CDR2 SNEGSKA (reference sequence). V gave up 1 base and J gave up 5 bases, with 11 bases separating them. The CDR3 is 13 amino acids. The CDR3: CSARGDRRETQYF. In DNA form, the CDR3 reads TGCAGTGCTAGAGGAGACAGGCGGGAGACCCAGTACTTC.

This clonotype was seen only a few times. The rearrangement links TRBV18 to TRBJ2-3; 7 bases agree with TRBD2. The CDR3 loop spans 15 amino acids. Germline CDR1 reads KGHSH; CDR2 reads LQKENI. J was trimmed by 4 bases and V by 5 bases; bases with no gene match: 9. The CDR3 loop is CASSRDYIEADTQYF. The CDR3 DNA follows: TGTGCCAGCTCAAGGGACTATATCGAGGCAGATACGCAGTATTTT.

V and J are TRBV27 and TRBJ1-1; 8 bases are shared with TRBD1. This CDR3 is built from 14 residues. Germline V CDR1 and CDR2: MNHEY, SMNVEV (reference sequence). Trimming cost V 6 bases and J 6 bases; bases outside gene matches: 9. CDR3 DNA sequence: TGTGCCAGCAGAGGGGACAGGTTTGTGTCTGAAGCTTTCTTT. The encoded protein is CASRGDRFVSEAFF.

J is TRBJ2-2 and V is TRBV27; the match to TRBD1 covers 11 bases. The CDR3 sequence is 17 residues long. V trimming: 6 bases; J trimming: 2 bases; junction bases outside the gene matches: 8. In germline, CDR1 is MNHEY, CDR2 SMNVEV (reference sequence). This CDR3 is CASRAGTGGSNTGELFF. CDR3 DNA sequence: TGTGCCAGCAGAGCCGGGACAGGGGGGTCTAACACCGGGGAGCTGTTTTTT.

The chain employs TRBV19 and TRBJ2-7; TRBD1 is a possible D gene (7 bases). V lost 7 bases, J lost 6 bases, and 13 bases lay in between. CDR3 size: 12 residues. Germline V CDR1 and CDR2: LNHDA, SQIVND (reference sequence). The CDR3 region has the DNA TGTGCCAGTAATGCAGGGGGGACCGAGCAGTACTTC. It yields the protein CASNAGGTEQYF. Based on the CDR3 plus reference TRBV19 and TRBJ2-7, the full variable domain is DGGITQSPKYLFRKEGQNVTLSCEQNLNHDAMYWYRQDPGQGLRLIYYSQIVNDFQKGDIAEGYSVSREKKESFPLTVTSAQKNPTAFYLCASNAGGTEQYFGPGTRLTVT.

As DNA, the CDR3 is TGTGCCAGCAGCTCAAGACACAGGGAGGGAAATGAAAAACTGTTTTTT. As protein: CASSSRHREGNEKLFF. V usage is TRBV7-8 and J usage is TRBJ1-4; weak D call: TRBD1 (6 bases). Trimming left V 4 bases short and J 5 bases short, with 17 bases between. CDR3 length: 16 residues. CDR1 is SGHVS, CDR2 FQNEAQ, per germline. Variable domain in full (rest from reference TRBV7-8 and TRBJ1-4): GAGVSQSPRYKVAKRGQDVALRCDPISGHVSLFWYQQALGQGPEFLTYFQNEAQLDKSGLPSDRFFAERPEGSVSTLKIQRTQQEDSAVYLCASSSRHREGNEKLFFGSGTQLSVL.